These 14 T cell receptor beta chains share one sample of origin, sequenced in a study of cytomegalovirus exposure and HLA in healthy donors. Researchers ran the PCR with 60 Vbeta and 13 Jbeta primers. The method was immunoSEQ multiplex PCR; TCRdb's version includes in-frame clones alone and lacks a portion of them. The sample contains 170,000 or so clones, 84% of which appear only once. The sequenced sample was PBMCs. Receptors were obtained from a girl under 18 in good health and CMV-seropositive.

V and J are TRBV5-4 and TRBJ1-2, with 7 nucleotides matching TRBD1. Germline lookup yields CDR1 SGHNT and CDR2 YYREEE (reference sequence). Germline trimming cut 2 bases from V and 7 bases from J; bases unmatched to any gene: 5. This CDR3 contains 13 residues. The CDR3 DNA is TGTGCCAGCAGCTTACAGGGGCCGGGTGGCTACACCTTC. This gives the protein CASSLQGPGGYTF. Full variable domain (rest looked up from reference TRBV5-4 and TRBJ1-2): ETGVTQSPTHLIKTRGQQVTLRCSSQSGHNTVSWYQQALGQGPQFIFQYYREEENGRGNFPPRFSGLQFPNYSSELNVNALELDDSALYLCASSLQGPGGYTFGSGTRLTVV.

This clone was found once. This chain connects TRBV11-2 to TRBJ1-4; 7 bases are a match to TRBD1. Trimming at V came to 3 bases and at J to 7 bases, leaving 8 bases not matched to a gene. CDR3 length: 15 residues. The germline V gene encodes CDR1 SGHAT and CDR2 FQNNGV. The CDR3: CASSLSGTDREKLFF. Written as DNA, the CDR3 is TGTGCCAGCAGCTTGTCCGGGACAGATCGTGAAAAACTGTTTTTT.

The gene calls are TRBV19 and TRBJ1-2; 9 nucleotides agree with TRBD1. The V gene end was trimmed by 7 bases and the J gene end by 7 bases; junction bases not matched to a gene: 13. CDR3 length: 15 amino acids. Germline loops: CDR1 LNHDA, CDR2 SQIVND (reference sequence). This CDR3 is CASIKGQGHRSGYTF. The CDR3 region has the DNA TGTGCCAGTATAAAAGGACAGGGGCATCGGAGTGGCTACACCTTC.

This clone was found once. V gene TRBV13 combines with J gene TRBJ2-1, with 7 bases aligning to TRBD2. V dropped 1 base and J dropped 3; count of bases not matched to a gene: 6. Germline values: CDR1 PRHDT, CDR2 FYEKMQ (reference sequence). This CDR3 comprises 16 residues. Here the CDR3 reads CASSLEWAGDYNEQFF. DNA of the CDR3: TGTGCCAGCAGCTTAGAGTGGGCGGGGGACTACAATGAGCAGTTCTTC.

This chain links TRBV2 with TRBJ2-1; TRBD2 matches 7 bases. The germline CDR1 and CDR2 sequences are SNHLY and FYNNEI. Trimming at V came to 5 bases and at J to 8 bases, leaving 9 bases not matched to a gene. The CDR3 runs to 14 residues. The DNA for the CDR3 is TGTGCCAGCAGTCGCGGGACTACCCTTCATGAGCAGTTCTTC. It is translated as CASSRGTTLHEQFF. The full variable domain, with the rest looked up from reference TRBV2 and TRBJ2-1, is EPEVTQTPSHQVTQMGQEVILRCVPISNHLYFYWYRQILGQKVEFLVSFYNNEISEKSEIFDDQFSVERPDGSNFTLKIRSTKLEDSAMYFCASSRGTTLHEQFFGPGTRLTVL.

This rearrangement joins TRBV19 to TRBJ2-1; TRBD2 agrees at 13 bases. The trim removed 3 bases at V and 0 bases at J, leaving 5 bases unmatched. CDR1 LNHDA and CDR2 SQIVND come from the germline V gene (reference sequence). The CDR3 length is 18 residues. CDR3 loop: CASSITSGGVSSYNEQFF. CDR3 sequence (DNA): TGTGCCAGTAGTATCACTAGCGGGGGGGTAAGCTCCTACAATGAGCAGTTCTTC.

The rearrangement uses TRBV2 and TRBJ1-2; D is unclear. Germline assignment: CDR1 SNHLY and CDR2 FYNNEI. The length of the CDR3 is 13 residues. V shed 2 bases and J shed 6 bases, with 10 bases lying between them. The CDR3 is CASSERQDNGYTF. The CDR3 coding sequence is TGTGCCAGCAGTGAACGGCAGGATAATGGCTACACCTTC.

This sequence joins TRBV5-4 and TRBJ1-5, with D perhaps matching TRBD1 (6 bases). V shed 5 bases and J shed 1 base, with 10 bases lying between them. This CDR3 is 14 amino acids long. The germline V gene encodes CDR1 SGHNT and CDR2 YYREEE (reference sequence). The CDR3 protein is CASSVRGSNQPQHF. CDR3 DNA: TGTGCCAGCAGTGTTAGGGGGAGCAATCAGCCCCAGCATTTT.

The chain combines TRBV5-6 with TRBJ1-5; 7 bases agree with TRBD1. This CDR3 contains 16 residues. Germline V gene data show CDR1 as SGHDT and CDR2 as YYEEEE. Trimming removed 4 bases from V and 0 bases from J; junction bases left unmatched: 7. The CDR3 nucleotides are TGTGCCAGCAGCAAGGGACAGATACTTAGCAATCAGCCCCAGCATTTT. Protein product: CASSKGQILSNQPQHF.

The V gene is TRBV6-1, the J gene TRBJ1-5; 8 nucleotides line up with TRBD1. CDR3 length equals 16 residues. Germline-derived CDR1 and CDR2 are MNHNS and SASEGT. With V trimmed by 4 bases and J by 3 bases, 8 bases remained unmatched. The CDR3, as DNA: TGTGCCAGCAGTGTCCTGACAGGGGACTACAATCAGCCCCAGCATTTT. Its translation is CASSVLTGDYNQPQHF.

This chain joins TRBV9 and TRBJ2-6, with 9 bases fitting TRBD1. Losses at the gene ends were 2 bases for V and 0 bases for J; bases not matched to a gene: 6. CDR3 length: 18 amino acids. Per germline, CDR1 SGDLS and CDR2 YYNGEE. CDR3 loop: CASSVRDRDYSGANVLTF. In DNA, the CDR3 is TGTGCCAGCAGCGTCCGGGACAGGGACTACTCTGGGGCCAACGTCCTGACTTTC.

The chain combines TRBV2 with TRBJ2-1; 8 bases map to TRBD2. The germline V gene encodes CDR1 SNHLY and CDR2 FYNNEI. This CDR3 spans 15 amino acids. Trimming cost V 5 bases and J 4 bases; bases outside gene matches: 7. The DNA for the CDR3 is TGTGCCAGCAGTAAGAGCGGGGGCGTTTACAATGAGCAGTTCTTC. This encodes CASSKSGGVYNEQFF.

V is TRBV6-6 and J is TRBJ2-1; 7 nucleotides align to TRBD2. This CDR3 contains 15 residues. From germline, CDR1 is MNHNY and CDR2 SVGAGI (reference sequence). Trimming at V came to 5 bases and at J to 4 bases, leaving 8 bases not matched to a gene. This CDR3 reads CASSLGTTLYNEQFF. CDR3 DNA: TGTGCCAGCAGTCTCGGGACTACCCTGTACAATGAGCAGTTCTTC.

The J gene is TRBJ2-1, the V gene TRBV27; 11 bases map to TRBD1. With 5 bases clipped from V and 5 bases from J, the junction kept 11 bases outside the gene matches. Germline assignment: CDR1 MNHEY and CDR2 SMNVEV (reference sequence). This CDR3 contains 17 residues. CDR3 bases: TGTGCCAGCAGTAGGGACAGGGGGGTTCAAAGGCACAATGAGCAGTTCTTC. Translating it yields CASSRDRGVQRHNEQFF.